One and the same sample provided the 24 T cell receptor beta chains below, sequenced in a study of Graves' ophthalmopathy and Graves' hyperthyroidism. The authors amplified TCR beta CDR3 regions from RNA transcripts. Scientists carried out first-round RT-PCR using HTBI primers and then a second-round multiplex PCR. TCRdb re-analysed the multiplex PCR reads in MiXCR, keeping a single row per CDR3 protein. The sample shows hundreds of thousands of distinct CDR3 sequences, 35% to 50% of them seen only once. The sample comprised peripheral blood. These receptors all stem from an adult man with Graves' ophthalmopathy.

This sequence joins TRBV11-1 and TRBJ2-7; D remains ambiguous. V lost 8 bases to trimming and J lost 3 bases, with 11 bases between them. The CDR3 covers 12 residues. Germline CDR1 reads SGHAT; CDR2 reads FQDESV (reference sequence). The CDR3 coding sequence is TGTGCCAGCGTCGTGGATCTCTACGAGCAGTACTTC. Translating it yields CASVVDLYEQYF.

This clonotype has a count of ten or more. The rearrangement joins TRBV19 to TRBJ2-7; the match to TRBD1 covers 8 bases. This CDR3 is 13 amino acids long. V was clipped by 3 bases and J by 3 bases; unmatched bases: 1. The germline gives CDR1 LNHDA, CDR2 SQIVND (reference sequence). CDR3 in amino acids: CASSITGGYEQYF. The CDR3 bases are TGTGCCAGTAGTATCACAGGGGGCTACGAGCAGTACTTC.

As concerns this clonotype: Because it lacks the conserved phenylalanine or tryptophan at the end, this CDR3 is likely a read error. This sequence joins TRBV19 and TRBJ2-5; TRBD1 agrees at 10 bases. CDR1 is LNHDA, CDR2 SQIVND, per germline (reference sequence). Unmatched junction bases numbered 6, after V lost 4 bases and J lost 4 bases. The CDR3 sequence is 15 residues long. In nucleotides, the CDR3 is TGTGCCAGTAGTAATCCGGGACAGGGGTTAGAGACCCAGTACTCC. This translates into CASSNPGQGLETQYS.

In the case of this clonotype: At one of its ends the junction is not consistent with the germline gene, which may arise from a read error. The CDR3 DNA reads TGTGCCAGCAGTTCATTCGCGGGACAGGGGGCGGTCGGAGCTTTCTTT. Translation gives CASSSFAGQGAVGAFF. The rearrangement uses TRBV24-1 and TRBJ1-1; 12 bases map to TRBD1. Germline V gives CDR1 KGHDR, CDR2 SFDVKD. This CDR3 has 16 residues.

V usage is TRBV7-2 and J usage is TRBJ1-5, with 8 bases matching TRBD1. The CDR3 length is 13 residues. The germline gives CDR1 SGHTA, CDR2 FQGNSA. The V and J ends lost 5 bases and 11 bases, in that order; junction bases with no gene match: 8. The CDR3, as DNA: TGTGCCAGCAGCGCGGACAGGGAGGAGACCCAGCATTTT. Residues: CASSADREETQHF.

The chain employs TRBV6-5 and TRBJ2-7; D gene uncertain. The CDR3 consists of 14 residues. The V end lost 0 bases, the J end lost 3 bases, and 9 bases lay between the germline ends. Germline CDR1 reads MNHEY; CDR2 reads SVGAGI. CDR3 loop: CASSYSQPNYEQYF. The CDR3 region has the DNA TGTGCCAGCAGTTACTCACAACCGAACTACGAGCAGTACTTC.

As regards this clonotype: A read error may explain this, as a much larger clone is one base away. The CDR3 is CASGGTGNEKLFF. Written as DNA, the CDR3 is TGTGCCAGCGGCGGGACAGGGAATGAAAAACTGTTTTTT. The V and J genes are TRBV7-9 and TRBJ1-4, with TRBD1 matching over 9 bases. Germline loops: CDR1 SEHNR, CDR2 FQNEAQ (reference sequence). The CDR3 totals 13 residues. V dropped 8 bases and J dropped 5; count of bases not matched to a gene: 3.

In regard to this clonotype: A read error may account for a junction end that differs from germline. The rearrangement uses TRBV7-2 and TRBJ1-5, with D hard to call. Germline V gives CDR1 SGHTA, CDR2 FQGNSA. The CDR3 is made up of 13 amino acids. The CDR3 DNA sequence: TGTGCCAGCAGCTCGGGCAGAGCTCAGCCCCGGCATTTT. Amino acid sequence: CASSSGRAQPRHF.

In its sample, this clonotype was seen many times. CDR3 DNA sequence: TGTGCCTGTACCGGGACAGGCTATGGCTACACCTTC. Amino acids: CACTGTGYGYTF. This chain connects TRBV30 to TRBJ1-2; 8 nucleotides line up with TRBD1. Per germline, CDR1 GTSNPN and CDR2 SVGIG (reference sequence). V dropped 6 bases and J dropped 4; count of bases not matched to a gene: 4. CDR3 length: 12 amino acids. Variable domain in full (rest from reference TRBV30 and TRBJ1-2): SQTIHQWPATLVQPVGSPLSLECTVEGTSNPNLYWYRQAAGRGLQLLFYSVGIGQISSEVPQNLSASRPQDRQFILSSKKLLLSDSGFYLCACTGTGYGYTFGSGTRLTVV.

The CDR3 coding sequence is TGCGCCAGCGGCCGGAGGGCCGGGGAGCTGTTTTTT. Amino acid sequence: CASGRRAGELFF. V and J are TRBV5-1 and TRBJ2-2; the D gene is possibly TRBD2 (6 bases). This CDR3 has 12 residues. Germline CDR1 and CDR2: SGHRS and YFSETQ. Trimming cost V 7 bases and J 6 bases, with 10 bases left between them.

This clonotype was counted ten times or more. The chain employs TRBV5-6 and TRBJ2-7; 8 bases agree with TRBD2. The CDR3 runs to 16 residues. V shed 1 base, J shed 1 base, and the junction held 7 bases outside the gene matches. CDR1 is SGHDT and CDR2 is YYEEEE in the germline V gene. The CDR3 nucleotides are TGTGCCAGCAGCTTGACCGGCGGGGGGACTTCCTACGAGCAGTACTTC. Its protein product is CASSLTGGGTSYEQYF.

About this clonotype: This is likely a read error, given that the CDR3 carries no conserved phenylalanine or tryptophan at its end. V usage is TRBV4-2 and J usage is TRBJ2-3; 11 bases line up with TRBD2. The V gene's germline CDR1 is LGHNA and CDR2 YNFKEQ. Trimming at V came to 5 bases and at J to 6 bases, leaving 7 bases not matched to a gene. The CDR3 is 15 residues long. This CDR3 is CASSVSGRASDTQYC. The DNA for the CDR3 is TGTGCCAGCAGCGTTAGCGGGAGGGCCTCCGATACGCAGTATTGT.

This clonotype has just a few counts. The rearrangement links TRBV19 to TRBJ2-7; D gene unclear. The V and J ends lost 5 bases and 2 bases respectively, with 10 bases between them. The CDR3 totals 13 residues. In germline, CDR1 is LNHDA, CDR2 SQIVND (reference sequence). CDR3 sequence (DNA): TGTGCCAGTAGTGCCGACGTCACCTACGAGCAGTACTTC. Protein: CASSADVTYEQYF. Full variable domain (remainder filled in from reference TRBV19 and TRBJ2-7): DGGITQSPKYLFRKEGQNVTLSCEQNLNHDAMYWYRQDPGQGLRLIYYSQIVNDFQKGDIAEGYSVSREKKESFPLTVTSAQKNPTAFYLCASSADVTYEQYFGPGTRLTVT.

In this sample, this clonotype turned up a few times. The chain links TRBV9 to TRBJ1-2; maybe TRBD1 (5 bases). Trimming stripped 3 bases from V and 6 bases from J, with 15 bases between. This CDR3 spans 14 amino acids. CDR1 and CDR2 from the germline V gene are SGDLS and YYNGEE. As DNA, the CDR3 is TGTGCCAGCAGCGCGAGGGGAGGGAGCCATGGCTACACCTTC. Encoded protein: CASSARGGSHGYTF.

This clonotype has just one count. The rearrangement links TRBV12-3 or TRBV12-4 to TRBJ1-3; 10 nucleotides line up with TRBD1. This CDR3 has 16 amino acids. The chain's CDR3 is CASGLGQGTSGNTIYF. The CDR3 DNA reads TGTGCTAGTGGACTGGGACAGGGGACGTCTGGAAACACCATATATTTT.

This clonotype was detected ten times or more. V and J are TRBV20-1 and TRBJ2-7, with 10 bases fitting TRBD1. The germline CDR1 and CDR2 sequences are DFQATT and SNEGSKA (reference sequence). The CDR3 is 16 amino acids. Trimming took 2 bases from V and 1 from J; bases not matched to a gene: 8. The CDR3 is CSARRDRGTGSYEQYF. The CDR3 DNA sequence: TGCAGTGCTAGACGGGACAGGGGAACCGGGTCCTACGAGCAGTACTTC.

There are many counts of this clonotype. The CDR3 DNA reads as TGTGCCAGCAGCTCCCCCCACGGGACCGGGGAGCTGTTTTTT. It encodes CASSSPHGTGELFF. The V and J genes are TRBV7-9 and TRBJ2-2; no clear D. Germline V gene data show CDR1 as SEHNR and CDR2 as FQNEAQ (reference sequence). V was cut by 4 bases and J by 5 bases, with 11 bases left in between. This CDR3 is 14 amino acids long.

The table lists this clonotype with many counts. One junction end disagrees with the germline gene, perhaps due to a read error. CDR3 residues: CASSYLRGYEQYF. In DNA form, the CDR3 reads TGTGCCAGCAGTTACCTCAGGGGCTACGAGCAGTACTTC. The chain has TRBV10-3 and TRBJ2-7, with D possibly matching TRBD1 (6 bases). Germline assignment: CDR1 ENHRY and CDR2 SYGVKD. The length of the CDR3 is 13 residues.

In regard to this clonotype: The CDR3 end shows no conserved phenylalanine or tryptophan, and so a read error is likely. It is unclear where the CDR3 begins or ends on the DNA, so no DNA is shown, and the CDR3 is as TCRdb lists it. The gene calls are TRBV7-2 and TRBJ1-1. The germline V gene has CDR1 SGHTA and CDR2 FQGNSA. The CDR3 has 8 residues if both end residues are counted. CDR3 region: CASSLAGS.

This chain connects TRBV9 to TRBJ1-5; 7 nucleotides agree with TRBD1. CDR3 length: 14 residues. The V and J ends lost 4 bases and 7 bases, in that order; junction bases with no gene match: 8. From germline, CDR1 is SGDLS and CDR2 YYNGEE. The CDR3 is CASSQSTGEQPQHF. In DNA form, the CDR3 reads TGTGCCAGCAGCCAAAGTACAGGGGAGCAGCCCCAGCATTTT.

Ten or more counts support this clonotype. The genes are TRBV4-3 and TRBJ1-6, with D possibly being TRBD1 (5 bases). This CDR3 is 15 amino acids long. Germline assignment: CDR1 LGHNA and CDR2 YSLEER. The V and J ends lost 0 bases and 10 bases respectively, with 13 bases between them. The CDR3 reads CASSQEIQGLSPLHF. The DNA of the CDR3 is TGCGCCAGCAGCCAAGAGATTCAGGGTCTATCACCCCTCCACTTT.

The rearrangement links TRBV25-1 to TRBJ1-6; the D gene is possibly TRBD1 (5 bases). Germline V gives CDR1 MGHDK, CDR2 SYGVNS. Trimming stripped 5 bases from V and 8 bases from J, with 16 bases between. This CDR3 has 15 residues. CDR3 sequence reads: CASSFYARVDSPLHF. The CDR3, as DNA: TGTGCCAGCAGTTTTTACGCCAGGGTGGATTCACCCCTCCACTTT.

The chain couples TRBV29-1 to TRBJ1-3, with D unclear. The CDR3 has 13 residues. V was trimmed by 8 bases and J by 8 bases, leaving 19 bases between them. Germline V gives CDR1 SQVTM, CDR2 ANQGSEA. CDR3 sequence: CSSAGSDGYTIYF. The CDR3 DNA sequence: TGCAGCAGTGCTGGCTCGGATGGCTACACCATATATTTT.

There are many counts of this clonotype. CDR3 bases: TGTGCCAGCAGCTCAAAGGCATTCTTAGCTTTCTTT. Translation: CASSSKAFLAFF. The chain uses TRBV7-9 and TRBJ1-1; no clear D gene. Germline V gene data show CDR1 as SEHNR and CDR2 as FQNEAQ (reference sequence). The CDR3 length is 12 residues. Trimming took 4 bases from V and 10 from J, leaving 13 bases between them.